Sequencing of this TCR beta chain was carried out in a study of shared clonotypes between healthy human individuals. Points from the study as a whole: In a few donors, around 5% of naive CD4 clonotypes appeared in common.

The germline V gene encodes CDR1 SEHNR and CDR2 FQNEAQ (reference sequence). The V and J ends lost 0 bases and 5 bases respectively, with 10 bases between them. This CDR3 spans 14 amino acids. Under the authors' procedure: Filtering differed for immunoSEQ, which gave only junction sequences without quality scores. Method: immunoSEQ multiplex PCR; TCRdb's copy keeps in-frame clones and lacks some. V, J and clone size are taken as reported in that table, and D and trimming were inferred from the DNA itself. This table holds about 2.4 million clones, approximately 94% found once. This clone was counted once. The antigen is undetermined.

J is TRBJ2-5 and V is TRBV7-9; possibly TRBD2 for D (5 bases). The sequence derives from a man aged 18 to 35 in good health. Some clones in this sample may be carry-over from other donors' samples. Sequencing was performed on naive CD4+ T cells from PBMCs. Sample subset: CD45RA+ positively selected. The DNA for the CDR3 is TGTGCCAGCAGCTTAGCAAACCAGCGGGAGACCCAGTACTTC. The encoded protein is CASSLANQRETQYF.